The 32 T cell receptor beta chains presented below share a single source sample, sequenced in a study of glioma-infiltrating T cells after dendritic cell vaccination. The repertoire was sequenced with immunoSEQ multiplex PCR; TCRdb's copy has only in-frame clones and lacks some. The sample yields some 90,000 clones, 81% seen once. Described time point: after dendritic cell vaccination, including at tumor progression/relapse. The sample was blood, taken after dendritic cell vaccination. Receptor source: a human donor with glioblastoma.

V gene TRBV4-1 combines with J gene TRBJ2-5; no clear D gene. Trimming took 4 bases from V and 1 from J, leaving 13 bases between them. From germline, CDR1 is MGHRA and CDR2 YSYEKL. This CDR3 has 15 amino acids. CDR3 loop: CASSPEVRSQETQYF. The CDR3 nucleotides are TGCGCCAGCAGCCCAGAAGTACGGTCCCAAGAGACCCAGTACTTC.

The chain joins TRBV5-3 to TRBJ1-5; D unresolved. TRBV5-3 is noted as an ORF with a role that remains uncertain. This CDR3 has 13 residues. The V end lost 0 bases, the J end lost 9 bases, and 10 bases lay between the germline ends. CDR3 loop: CARSLGPHRPQHF. CDR3 nucleotide sequence: TGTGCCAGAAGCTTGGGGCCTCACCGGCCCCAGCATTTT.

This clone has just one count. The gene calls are TRBV5-4 and TRBJ2-2, with TRBD2 matching 10 bases. This CDR3 has 17 residues. The germline gives CDR1 SGHNT, CDR2 YYREEE (reference sequence). V gave up 2 bases and J gave up 4 bases; unmatched junction bases: 8. Written as DNA, the CDR3 is TGTGCCAGCAGCTTCGGGAGTGGGACTAGCGTCACCGGGGAGCTGTTTTTT. Protein product: CASSFGSGTSVTGELFF.

The count of this clone is one. The V call is TRBV19, the J call TRBJ2-7, with D perhaps TRBD1 (5 bases). V lost 3 bases and J lost 6, with 9 bases in between. The CDR3 covers 12 residues. The germline V gene encodes CDR1 LNHDA and CDR2 SQIVND (reference sequence). The CDR3 region is CASSIPGFEQYF. In DNA, the CDR3 is TGTGCCAGTAGTATCCCAGGGTTCGAGCAGTACTTC.

Concerning this clone itself: Other DNA sequences in the sample encode the same CDR3. The V and J genes are TRBV9 and TRBJ2-5; 11 positions match TRBD1. Per the germline V gene, CDR1 is SGDLS and CDR2 is YYNGEE. The V segment lost 2 bases and the J segment 3 bases; nucleotides outside the gene matches: 3. The CDR3 has 15 amino acids. CDR3 amino acids: CASSVRDRGKETQYF. CDR3 DNA: TGTGCCAGCAGCGTCCGGGACAGGGGGAAAGAGACCCAGTACTTC.

The chain recombines TRBV6-5 with TRBJ2-7; no reliable D call. The CDR3 is 14 residues long. Germline V gene lookup returns CDR1 MNHEY and CDR2 SVGAGI. Trimming removed 4 bases from V and 1 base from J, with 11 bases in between. CDR3 sequence reads: CASSLRMNSYEQYV. The CDR3 DNA follows: TGTGCCAGCAGTTTGCGGATGAATTCCTACGAGCAGTACGTC.

The CDR3 region is CASSVQGLSYEQYF. The CDR3 DNA reads TGCGCCAGCAGCGTACAGGGGCTGTCCTACGAGCAGTACTTC. The chain recombines TRBV5-1 with TRBJ2-7; TRBD1 agrees at 7 bases. With V trimmed by 4 bases and J by 1 base, 5 bases remained unmatched. The CDR3 covers 14 residues. Germline V lookup: CDR1 SGHRS, CDR2 YFSETQ.

This chain joins TRBV6-5 and TRBJ1-1, with 11 nucleotides matching TRBD1. This CDR3 spans 16 amino acids. In germline, CDR1 is MNHEY, CDR2 SVGAGI. V shed 2 bases and J 5 bases; nucleotides not matched to a gene: 7. The CDR3 coding sequence is TGTGCCAGCAGTTACCAAGCCGGGACAGGGGGTACTGAAGCTTTCTTT. It translates to CASSYQAGTGGTEAFF.

The chain joins TRBV6-1 to TRBJ2-7; D gene uncertain. Germline V lookup: CDR1 MNHNS, CDR2 SASEGT. This CDR3 is built from 16 residues. The V end lost 1 base, the J end lost 7 bases, and 20 bases lay between the germline ends. Here the CDR3 DNA reads TGTGCCAGCAGTGAAGATGAGGTTGGCTACCCAGAGGAGCAGTACGTC. Translated, it gives CASSEDEVGYPEEQYV.

The chain links TRBV6-5 to TRBJ2-3; D is possibly TRBD2 (6 bases). V lost 5 bases, J lost 2 bases, and 11 bases lay in between. The CDR3 totals 14 residues. In germline, CDR1 is MNHEY, CDR2 SVGAGI. The CDR3 bases are TGTGCCAGCAGTACTCGGGGGATCACAGATACGCAGTATTTT. Protein sequence: CASSTRGITDTQYF.

The V gene is TRBV5-1, the J gene TRBJ2-5; 10 bases are a match to TRBD1. The CDR3 is made up of 15 amino acids. J lost 4 bases, V lost 6 bases, and 9 bases had no gene match. Germline assignment: CDR1 SGHRS and CDR2 YFSETQ. CDR3 coding DNA: TGCGCCAGCACGTCCGGGACAGGGGTTCGAGAGACCCAGTACTTC. This translates into CASTSGTGVRETQYF.

The V gene is TRBV25-1, the J gene TRBJ1-1, with D uncertain. The germline V gene has CDR1 MGHDK and CDR2 SYGVNS. The length of the CDR3 is 13 residues. Trimming shortened V by 6 bases and J by 5 bases, and 13 bases separated the two germline ends. In DNA form, the CDR3 reads TGTGCCAGCAGCGCCCCTTATCGGACTGAAGCTTTCTTT. This codes for CASSAPYRTEAFF.

This chain joins TRBV18 and TRBJ2-5; D is perhaps TRBD1 (6 bases). Trimming took 1 base from V and 5 from J, leaving 17 bases between them. This CDR3 contains 16 residues. The germline gives CDR1 KGHSH, CDR2 LQKENI. The CDR3 DNA sequence: TGTGCCAGCTCACCACAGGAGACAGGCGGGCGGGAGACCCAGTACTTC. The encoded protein is CASSPQETGGRETQYF.

The chain recombines TRBV5-1 with TRBJ2-5; 9 nucleotides agree with TRBD1. Germline CDR1 is SGHRS and CDR2 is YFSETQ. Losses at the gene ends were 5 bases for V and 4 bases for J; bases not matched to a gene: 6. The CDR3 runs 14 residues. As DNA, the CDR3 is TGCGCCAGCAGAGATACAGGGGGCTTAGAGACCCAGTACTTC. Its translation: CASRDTGGLETQYF.

V and J are TRBV29-1 and TRBJ2-1; 8 positions agree with TRBD2. Losses at the gene ends were 4 bases for V and 2 bases for J; bases not matched to a gene: 10. This CDR3 is built from 16 residues. Germline CDR1 SQVTM, CDR2 ANQGSEA. The CDR3 sequence is CSVVERAGAPYNEQFF. CDR3 coding DNA: TGCAGCGTTGTGGAGAGAGCGGGAGCCCCCTACAATGAGCAGTTCTTC.

The rearrangement uses TRBV5-1 and TRBJ2-4; a possible D gene is TRBD2 (7 bases). Trimming stripped 3 bases from V and 7 bases from J, with 14 bases between. This CDR3 has 14 residues. From germline, CDR1 is SGHRS and CDR2 YFSETQ. CDR3 in amino acids: CASSSQGGANIQYF. CDR3 nucleotide sequence: TGCGCCAGCAGCTCGCAAGGGGGGGCGAACATTCAGTACTTC.

The genes are TRBV7-9 and TRBJ1-1; 7 bases are shared with TRBD1. This CDR3 contains 15 residues. Germline V gives CDR1 SEHNR, CDR2 FQNEAQ (reference sequence). The trim removed 7 bases at V and 7 bases at J, leaving 15 bases unmatched. CDR3 bases: TGTGCCAGCAAGGGGGAGAGCAGGGGGTATATTGAAGCTTTCTTT. Translated: CASKGESRGYIEAFF.

The CDR3 loop is CASSLFLPRANEQFF. CDR3 coding DNA: TGTGCCAGCAGCTTATTTCTCCCCAGGGCCAATGAGCAGTTCTTC. The chain recombines TRBV7-3 with TRBJ2-1, with D tentatively TRBD1 (5 bases). Trimming removed 2 bases from V and 6 bases from J, with 14 bases in between. CDR1 and CDR2 from the germline V gene are SGHTA and FQGTGA. This CDR3 has 15 residues.

J is TRBJ2-3 and V is TRBV9, with 7 bases fitting TRBD1. The CDR3 loop spans 15 amino acids. The germline V gene has CDR1 SGDLS and CDR2 YYNGEE. Germline trimming cut 4 bases from V and 2 bases from J; bases unmatched to any gene: 7. The CDR3 protein is CASSPRQGATDTQYF. The CDR3 bases are TGTGCCAGCAGCCCCAGACAGGGAGCCACAGATACGCAGTATTTT.

This clone was detected a few times. The chain joins TRBV29-1 to TRBJ1-2; possibly TRBD1 for D (6 bases). CDR1 SQVTM and CDR2 ANQGSEA come from the germline V gene. Trimming pared 3 bases from V and 4 bases from J, leaving 15 bases between. This CDR3 contains 14 residues. The CDR3 here is CSVEGGGLGYGYTF. Written as DNA, the CDR3 is TGCAGCGTTGAGGGCGGGGGCTTGGGCTATGGCTACACCTTC.

This chain uses TRBV7-9 with TRBJ1-1, with D unresolved. This CDR3 has 12 amino acids. CDR1 and CDR2 (germline): SEHNR, FQNEAQ (reference sequence). V lost 2 bases and J 6 bases, leaving 7 bases between the germline ends. The CDR3 DNA is TGTGCCAGCAGCTTATCCTCTCCTGAAGCTTTCTTT. It is translated as CASSLSSPEAFF.

The genes are TRBV29-1 and TRBJ1-4, with 10 bases matching TRBD1. Germline CDR1 is SQVTM and CDR2 is ANQGSEA. J gave up 7 bases and V 6 bases, and 14 bases lay outside the gene matches. CDR3 size: 16 residues. The CDR3 sequence is CSVYPSPGQGPEKLFF. The CDR3 region has the DNA TGCAGCGTCTACCCGTCTCCGGGACAGGGGCCTGAAAAACTGTTTTTT.

This chain links TRBV5-1 with TRBJ2-1; no firm D call. The CDR3 extends over 17 amino acids. The V gene lost 0 bases and the J gene lost 4 bases, with 17 bases spanning the gap. Germline CDR1 SGHRS, CDR2 YFSETQ. CDR3 in DNA: TGCGCCAGCAGCTTGGGGTCAACCCGGAGCATTTACAATGAGCAGTTCTTC. Residues: CASSLGSTRSIYNEQFF.

This chain connects TRBV30 to TRBJ2-6; D gene uncertain. The germline V gene has CDR1 GTSNPN and CDR2 SVGIG (reference sequence). V lost 1 base and J 0 bases, leaving 7 bases between the germline ends. The CDR3 is made up of 15 amino acids. The CDR3 nucleotides are TGTGCCTGGAGTGCCGCGTCCTCTGGGGCCAACGTCCTGACTTTC. This encodes CAWSAASSGANVLTF.

V is TRBV10-1 and J is TRBJ1-1; D is possibly TRBD1 (6 bases). CDR3 length equals 15 residues. CDR1 WNHNN and CDR2 SYGVQD come from the germline V gene (reference sequence). The V end lost 0 bases, the J end lost 4 bases, and 12 bases lay between the germline ends. CDR3 bases: TGCGCCAGCAGTGAGTCGGCAGGGGAAGGCACTGAAGCTTTCTTT. It specifies CASSESAGEGTEAFF.

The rearrangement links TRBV6-1 to TRBJ2-1; 8 positions match TRBD1. The CDR3 consists of 14 residues. Trimming cost V 7 bases and J 7 bases; bases outside gene matches: 9. Germline-derived CDR1 and CDR2 are MNHNS and SASEGT. The CDR3 spells CASTGRQGRNEQFF. DNA for the CDR3: TGTGCCAGCACAGGGCGACAGGGGCGTAATGAGCAGTTCTTC.

The chain employs TRBV5-1 and TRBJ1-2; 7 bases match TRBD1. The junction had 9 bases not matched to a gene; V was cut back by 4 bases and J by 3 bases. The CDR3 runs 15 residues. CDR1 and CDR2 from the germline V gene are SGHRS and YFSETQ. The CDR3, as DNA: TGCGCCAGCAGCGCCGGGCGACAGGGTTACTATGGCTACACCTTC. Translation gives CASSAGRQGYYGYTF. The entire variable domain, with the rest obtained from reference TRBV5-1 and TRBJ1-2, is as follows: KAGVTQTPRYLIKTRGQQVTLSCSPISGHRSVSWYQQTPGQGLQFLFEYFSETQRNKGNFPGRFSGRQFSNSRSEMNVSTLELGDSALYLCASSAGRQGYYGYTFGSGTRLTVV.

The chain combines TRBV5-6 with TRBJ1-4, with TRBD1 matching 8 bases. The CDR3 covers 15 residues. CDR1 is SGHDT, CDR2 YYEEEE, per germline. With 4 bases clipped from V and 8 bases from J, the junction kept 10 bases outside the gene matches. CDR3 in amino acids: CASSIRTGTGEKLFF. CDR3 coding DNA: TGTGCCAGCAGCATAAGGACAGGGACGGGGGAAAAACTGTTTTTT.

This chain links TRBV10-1 with TRBJ2-3, with 7 positions matching TRBD1. Germline CDR1 WNHNN, CDR2 SYGVQD (reference sequence). V shed 5 bases, J shed 2 bases, and the junction held 4 bases outside the gene matches. The CDR3 is made up of 14 amino acids. The CDR3 loop is CASSPGQDTDTQYF. The CDR3 coding sequence is TGCGCCAGCAGTCCTGGACAGGACACAGATACGCAGTATTTT.

The genes are TRBV10-3 and TRBJ2-3; D is possibly TRBD2 (6 bases). Between the trimmed V and J ends, which lost 4 bases and 2 bases, there was a span of 7 bases. CDR3 size: 13 residues. CDR1 and CDR2 (germline): ENHRY, SYGVKD. DNA for the CDR3: TGTGCCATCAGTGGCGGGACCACAGATACGCAGTATTTT. Protein sequence: CAISGGTTDTQYF.

J is TRBJ2-1 and V is TRBV7-9, with TRBD2 matching over 10 bases. The CDR3 is 15 residues long. The junction had 3 bases not matched to a gene; V was cut back by 0 bases and J by 7 bases. Germline V lookup: CDR1 SEHNR, CDR2 FQNEAQ (reference sequence). The CDR3 bases are TGTGCCAGCAGCTTAGCGCTAGCGGGGGTTAATGAGCAGTTCTTC. Protein: CASSLALAGVNEQFF.

This chain joins TRBV7-6 and TRBJ2-7; D ambiguous. V was trimmed by 5 bases and J by 7 bases, leaving 9 bases between them. The CDR3 has 11 amino acids. Germline V gene data show CDR1 as SGHVS and CDR2 as FNYEAQ. CDR3 nucleotide sequence: TGTGCCAGCAGCCCGCACGAGGAGCAGTACTTC. It yields the protein CASSPHEEQYF.